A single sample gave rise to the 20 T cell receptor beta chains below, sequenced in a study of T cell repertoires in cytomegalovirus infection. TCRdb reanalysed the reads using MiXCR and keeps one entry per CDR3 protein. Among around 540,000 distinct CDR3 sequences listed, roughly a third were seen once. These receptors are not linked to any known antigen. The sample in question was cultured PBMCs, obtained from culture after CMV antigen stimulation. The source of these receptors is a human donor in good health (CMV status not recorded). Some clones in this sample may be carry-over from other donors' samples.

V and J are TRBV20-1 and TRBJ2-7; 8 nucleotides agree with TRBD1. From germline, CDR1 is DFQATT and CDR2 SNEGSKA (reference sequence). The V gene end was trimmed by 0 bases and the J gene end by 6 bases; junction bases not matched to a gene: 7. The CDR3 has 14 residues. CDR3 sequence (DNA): TGCAGTGCTAGAGACCACCCGGACAGGGCCGAGCAGTACGTC. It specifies CSARDHPDRAEQYV.

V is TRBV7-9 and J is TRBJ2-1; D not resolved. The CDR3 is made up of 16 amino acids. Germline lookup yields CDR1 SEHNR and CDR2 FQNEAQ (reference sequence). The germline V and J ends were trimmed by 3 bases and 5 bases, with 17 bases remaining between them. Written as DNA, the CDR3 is TGTGCCAGCAGCTTGCTCCCTCTTGACGGACACAATGAGCAGTTCTTC. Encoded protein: CASSLLPLDGHNEQFF. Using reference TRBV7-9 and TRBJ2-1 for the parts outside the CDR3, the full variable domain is DTGVSQNPRHKITKRGQNVTFRCDPISEHNRLYWYRQTLGQGPEFLTYFQNEAQLEKSRLLSDRFSAERPKGSFSTLEIQRTEQGDSAMYLCASSLLPLDGHNEQFFGPGTRLTVL.

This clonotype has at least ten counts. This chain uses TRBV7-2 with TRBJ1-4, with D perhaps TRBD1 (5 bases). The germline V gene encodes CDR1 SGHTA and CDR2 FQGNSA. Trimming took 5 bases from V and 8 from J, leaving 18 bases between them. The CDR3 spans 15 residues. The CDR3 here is CASSRMGGAGEKLFF. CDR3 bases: TGTGCCAGCAGCCGAATGGGAGGGGCAGGAGAAAAACTGTTTTTT.

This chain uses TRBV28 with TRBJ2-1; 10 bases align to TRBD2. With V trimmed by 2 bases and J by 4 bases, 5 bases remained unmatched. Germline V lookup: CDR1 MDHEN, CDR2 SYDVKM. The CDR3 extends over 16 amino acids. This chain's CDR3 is CASSLRSGRGYNEQFF. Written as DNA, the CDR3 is TGTGCCAGCAGTTTAAGAAGCGGGAGGGGTTACAATGAGCAGTTCTTC. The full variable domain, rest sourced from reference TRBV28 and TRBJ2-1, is DVKVTQSSRYLVKRTGEKVFLECVQDMDHENMFWYRQDPGLGLRLIYFSYDVKMKEKGDIPEGYSVSREKKERFSLILESASTNQTSMYLCASSLRSGRGYNEQFFGPGTRLTVL.

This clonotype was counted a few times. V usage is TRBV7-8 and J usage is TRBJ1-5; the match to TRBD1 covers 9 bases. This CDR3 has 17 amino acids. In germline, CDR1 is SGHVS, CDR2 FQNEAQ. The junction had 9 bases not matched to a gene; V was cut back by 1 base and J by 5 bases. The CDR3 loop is CASSLVGTGLRHQPQHF. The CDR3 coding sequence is TGTGCCAGCAGCTTAGTAGGGACAGGGCTCCGTCATCAGCCCCAGCATTTT.

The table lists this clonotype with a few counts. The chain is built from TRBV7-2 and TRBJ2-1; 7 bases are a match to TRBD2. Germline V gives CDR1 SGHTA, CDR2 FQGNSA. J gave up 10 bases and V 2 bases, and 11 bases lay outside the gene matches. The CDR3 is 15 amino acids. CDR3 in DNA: TGTGCCAGCAGCTTAAGCGGGACTGACTATTGGGAGCAGTTCTTC. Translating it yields CASSLSGTDYWEQFF.

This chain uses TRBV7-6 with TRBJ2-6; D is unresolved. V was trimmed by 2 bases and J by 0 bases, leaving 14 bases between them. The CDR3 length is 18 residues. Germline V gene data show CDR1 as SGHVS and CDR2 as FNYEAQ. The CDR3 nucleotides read TGTGCCAGCAGCTTAAGCAGGACGATAGACTCTGGGGCCAACGTCCTGACTTTC. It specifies CASSLSRTIDSGANVLTF.

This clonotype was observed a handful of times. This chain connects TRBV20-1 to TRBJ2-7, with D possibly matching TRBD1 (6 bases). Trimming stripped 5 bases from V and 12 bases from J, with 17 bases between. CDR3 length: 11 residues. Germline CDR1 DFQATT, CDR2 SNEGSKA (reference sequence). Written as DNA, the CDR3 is TGCAGTGCTCAGACAGGCTTCGGCTCGTACGTC. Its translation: CSAQTGFGSYV.

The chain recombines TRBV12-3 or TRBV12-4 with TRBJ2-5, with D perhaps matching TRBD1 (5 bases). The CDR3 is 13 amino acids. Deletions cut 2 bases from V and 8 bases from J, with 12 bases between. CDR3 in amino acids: CASSLPVRGTQYF. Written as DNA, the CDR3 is TGTGCCAGCAGTTTACCTGTTAGGGGTACCCAGTACTTC.

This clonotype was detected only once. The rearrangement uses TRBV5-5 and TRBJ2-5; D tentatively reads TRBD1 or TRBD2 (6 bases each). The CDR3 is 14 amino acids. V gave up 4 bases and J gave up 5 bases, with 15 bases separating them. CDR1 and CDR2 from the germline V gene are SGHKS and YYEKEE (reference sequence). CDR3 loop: CASSAGHGGETQYF. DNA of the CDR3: TGTGCCAGCAGCGCGGGACACGGCGGCGAGACCCAGTACTTC.

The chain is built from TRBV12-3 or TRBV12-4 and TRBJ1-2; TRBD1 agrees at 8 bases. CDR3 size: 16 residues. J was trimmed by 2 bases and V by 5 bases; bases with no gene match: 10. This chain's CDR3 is CASSPWSGQVNYGYTF. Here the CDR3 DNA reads TGTGCCAGCAGTCCCTGGTCGGGACAGGTGAACTATGGCTACACCTTC.

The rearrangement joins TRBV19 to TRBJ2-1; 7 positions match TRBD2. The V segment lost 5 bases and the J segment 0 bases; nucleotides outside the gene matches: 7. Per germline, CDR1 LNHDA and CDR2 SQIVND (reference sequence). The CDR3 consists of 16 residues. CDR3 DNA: TGTGCCAGTAGTCGACTAGCACAGAGCTCCTACAATGAGCAGTTCTTC. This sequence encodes CASSRLAQSSYNEQFF.

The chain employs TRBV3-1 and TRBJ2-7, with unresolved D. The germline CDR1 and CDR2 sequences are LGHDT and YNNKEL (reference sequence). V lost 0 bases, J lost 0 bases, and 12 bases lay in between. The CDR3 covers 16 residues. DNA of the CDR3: TGTGCCAGCAGCCAAGATTATAAGAGAAACTCCTACGAGCAGTACTTC. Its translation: CASSQDYKRNSYEQYF.

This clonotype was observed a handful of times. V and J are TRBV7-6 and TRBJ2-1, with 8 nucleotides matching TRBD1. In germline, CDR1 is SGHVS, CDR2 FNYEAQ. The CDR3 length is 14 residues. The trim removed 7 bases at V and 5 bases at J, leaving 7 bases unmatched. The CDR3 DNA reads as TGTGCCAGCAACCCAGGGGGCAGTGACAATGAGCAGTTCTTC. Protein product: CASNPGGSDNEQFF. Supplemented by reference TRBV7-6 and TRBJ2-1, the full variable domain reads GAGVSQSPRYKVTKRGQDVALRCDPISGHVSLYWYRQALGQGPEFLTYFNYEAQQDKSGLPNDRFSAERPEGSISTLTIQRTEQRDSAMYRCASNPGGSDNEQFFGPGTRLTVL.

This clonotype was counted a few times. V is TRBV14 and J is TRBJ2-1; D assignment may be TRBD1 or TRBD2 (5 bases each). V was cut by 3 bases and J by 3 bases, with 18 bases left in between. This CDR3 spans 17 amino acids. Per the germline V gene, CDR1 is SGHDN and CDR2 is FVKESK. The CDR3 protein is CASSHPPQGEDYNEQFF. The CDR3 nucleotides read TGTGCCAGCAGCCACCCCCCTCAGGGAGAGGACTACAATGAGCAGTTCTTC.

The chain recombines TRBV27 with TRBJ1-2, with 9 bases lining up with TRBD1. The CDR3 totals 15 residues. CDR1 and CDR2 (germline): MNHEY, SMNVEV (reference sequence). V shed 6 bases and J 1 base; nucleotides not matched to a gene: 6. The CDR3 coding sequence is TGTGCCAGCAGCTCACAGACAGGGGGTAACTATGGCTACACCTTC. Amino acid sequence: CASSSQTGGNYGYTF.

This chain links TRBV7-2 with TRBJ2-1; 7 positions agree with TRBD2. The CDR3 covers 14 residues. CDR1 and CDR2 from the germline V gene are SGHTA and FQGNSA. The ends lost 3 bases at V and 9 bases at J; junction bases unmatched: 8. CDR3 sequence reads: CASSLGEGRGEQFF. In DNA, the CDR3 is TGTGCCAGCAGCTTGGGGGAGGGCCGGGGTGAGCAGTTCTTC.

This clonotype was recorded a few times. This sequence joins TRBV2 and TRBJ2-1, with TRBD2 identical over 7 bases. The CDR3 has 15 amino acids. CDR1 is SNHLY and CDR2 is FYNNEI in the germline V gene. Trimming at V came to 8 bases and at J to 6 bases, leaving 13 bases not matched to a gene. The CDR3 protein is CASHRDYTDFNEQFF. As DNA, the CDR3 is TGTGCCAGCCATCGGGACTACACAGATTTCAATGAGCAGTTCTTC.

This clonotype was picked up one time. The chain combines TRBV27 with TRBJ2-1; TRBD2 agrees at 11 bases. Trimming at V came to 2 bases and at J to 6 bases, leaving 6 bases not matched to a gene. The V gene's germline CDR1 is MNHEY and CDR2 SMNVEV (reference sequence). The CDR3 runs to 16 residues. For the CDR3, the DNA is TGTGCCAGCAGTTTAAGGGTAGCGGGAGGGTTCAATGAGCAGTTCTTC. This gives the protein CASSLRVAGGFNEQFF.

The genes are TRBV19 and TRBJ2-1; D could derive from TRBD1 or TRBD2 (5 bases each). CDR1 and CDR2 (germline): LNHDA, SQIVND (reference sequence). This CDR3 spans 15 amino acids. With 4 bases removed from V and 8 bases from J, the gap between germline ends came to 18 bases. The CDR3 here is CASSTSGTLMDEQFF. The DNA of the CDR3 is TGTGCCAGTAGTACCTCCGGGACCCTGATGGATGAGCAGTTCTTC. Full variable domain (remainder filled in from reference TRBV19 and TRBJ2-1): DGGITQSPKYLFRKEGQNVTLSCEQNLNHDAMYWYRQDPGQGLRLIYYSQIVNDFQKGDIAEGYSVSREKKESFPLTVTSAQKNPTAFYLCASSTSGTLMDEQFFGPGTRLTVL.